The next 2 T cell receptor beta chains were all read from a single sample in a study of CD4 T cells in relation to SARS-CoV-2 and coronaviruses. Their target antigens are unknown. The table came from immunoSEQ multiplex PCR; TCRdb's copy has only in-frame clones and leaves some out. The table has about 36,000 clones, around four fifths seen once. Sequences were obtained from memory CD4+ T cells from PBMCs, cultured in vitro. These receptors were obtained from an adult with COVID-19.

This chain uses TRBV12-3 or TRBV12-4 with TRBJ2-3; unclear D gene. The CDR3 spans 12 residues. Trimming shortened V by 6 bases and J by 5 bases, and 9 bases separated the two germline ends. The CDR3 region is CASSGRRDTQYF. The CDR3 nucleotides read TGTGCCAGCAGCGGTAGAAGAGATACGCAGTATTTT.

This clone appeared once. The CDR3 nucleotides are TGTGCCAGCAGCGCTGGTAGCGGTCCCTACAATGAGCAGTTCTTC. It codes for CASSAGSGPYNEQFF. V gene TRBV7-6 combines with J gene TRBJ2-1, with D perhaps TRBD2 (6 bases). Looked up from germline, CDR1 is SGHVS and CDR2 is FNYEAQ. V lost 5 bases and J lost 2, with 13 bases in between. The CDR3 is 15 residues long.